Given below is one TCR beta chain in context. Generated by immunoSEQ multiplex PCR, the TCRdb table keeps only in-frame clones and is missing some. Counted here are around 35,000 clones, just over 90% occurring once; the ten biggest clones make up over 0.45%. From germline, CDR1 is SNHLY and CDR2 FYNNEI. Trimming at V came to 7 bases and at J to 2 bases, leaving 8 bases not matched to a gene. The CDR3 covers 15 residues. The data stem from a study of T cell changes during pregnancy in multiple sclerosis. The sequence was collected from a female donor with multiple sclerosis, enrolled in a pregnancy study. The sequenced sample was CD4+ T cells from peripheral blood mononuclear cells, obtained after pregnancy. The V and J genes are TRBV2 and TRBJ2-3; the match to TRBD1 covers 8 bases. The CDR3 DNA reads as TGTGCCAGCACCTCGGACAGGGCGAACACAGATACGCAGTATTTT. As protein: CASTSDRANTDTQYF.